This entry describes one TCR beta chain. This sample was taken from a study of blood T cells in healthy people across ages. The second PCR ran roughly 6 to 11 cycles with a sample-barcoded 5' primer and J-beta primers. MiXCR, run by TCRdb on the 5' RACE reads, gives a single entry per CDR3 protein. The sample yields roughly 2 million distinct CDR3 sequences, roughly 52% seen once. Germline CDR1 SGHRS, CDR2 YFSETQ. Trimming removed 6 bases from V and 5 bases from J, with 18 bases in between. This CDR3 contains 15 residues. Material: blood. V gene TRBV5-1 combines with J gene TRBJ2-1; D may be TRBD2 (7 bases). The clonotype originates from a woman between 35 and 50 years old in good health. The CDR3 protein is CASILEWGGHNEQFF. CDR3 DNA sequence: TGCGCCAGCATCCTCGAGTGGGGGGGCCACAATGAGCAGTTCTTC.